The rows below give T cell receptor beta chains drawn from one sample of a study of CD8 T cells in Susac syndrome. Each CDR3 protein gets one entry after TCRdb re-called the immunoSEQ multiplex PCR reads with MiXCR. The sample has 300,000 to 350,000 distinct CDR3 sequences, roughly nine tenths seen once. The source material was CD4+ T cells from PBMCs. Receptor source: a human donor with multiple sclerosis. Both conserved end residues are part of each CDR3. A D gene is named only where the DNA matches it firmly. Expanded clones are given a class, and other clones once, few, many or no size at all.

CASSASGSGKSSEAFF | TGTGCCAGCAGCGCCTCTGGGTCTGGGAAATCATCTGAAGCTTTCTTT | TRBJ1-1 | TRBV7-2 | - | -
CASSHPGATEQYF | TGTGCCAGCAGCCACCCTGGGGCCACCGAGCAGTACTTC | TRBJ2-7 | TRBV3-1 | - | -
CASSHSGGEQETQYF | TGTGCCAGCAGCCATAGCGGGGGGGAACAAGAGACCCAGTACTTC | TRBJ2-5 | TRBV4-2 | TRBD2 | -
CASVGGENNQPQHF | TGTGCGAGTGTCGGGGGTGAAAACAATCAGCCCCAGCATTTT | TRBJ1-5 | TRBV28 | - | -
CASSSPPGQGRYNEQFF | TGTGCCAGCAGCTCCCCTCCGGGACAGGGTCGGTACAATGAGCAGTTCTTC | TRBJ2-1 | TRBV7-2 | TRBD1 | -
CASSPLGGTQYF | TGTGCCAGCAGTCCCCTAGGGGGTACGCAGTATTTT | TRBJ2-3 | TRBV6-2/TRBV6-3 | - | -
CASSVDGYGYTF | TGTGCCAGCAGCGTAGATGGGTATGGCTACACCTTC | TRBJ1-2 | TRBV9 | - | -
CASSLKSVGSGYTF | TGTGCCAGCAGCTTAAAATCCGTGGGAAGTGGCTACACCTTC | TRBJ1-2 | TRBV13 | - | -
CASSFGTGGNNQPQHF | TGTGCCAGCAGCTTCGGGACAGGGGGAAACAATCAGCCCCAGCATTTT | TRBJ1-5 | TRBV7-9 | TRBD1 | once
CSVRDHSTDTQYF | TGCAGCGTTAGGGACCATTCCACAGATACGCAGTATTTT | TRBJ2-3 | TRBV29-1 | - | -
CASKRSGNYGYTF | TGTGCCAGCAAGAGGAGTGGTAACTATGGCTACACCTTC | TRBJ1-2 | TRBV6-2/TRBV6-3 | - | -
CSARIAGLTDTQYF | TGCAGTGCTAGGATAGCGGGGCTCACAGATACGCAGTATTTT | TRBJ2-3 | TRBV20-1 | TRBD2 | -
CASSTGQGTGELFF | TGTGCCAGCAGCACCGGACAGGGGACCGGGGAGCTGTTTTTT | TRBJ2-2 | TRBV7-3 | TRBD1 | -
CASSYSAPNTGELFF | TGTGCCAGCAGTTACTCTGCGCCGAATACCGGGGAGCTGTTTTTT | TRBJ2-2 | TRBV6-5 | - | -
CASSEGSGGISEQFF | TGTGCCAGCAGTGAAGGTAGCGGGGGGATCAGTGAGCAGTTCTTC | TRBJ2-1 | TRBV2 | TRBD2 | -
CASSRHGGTGSSTDTQYF | TGTGCCAGCAGCCGACACGGGGGAACGGGGTCTAGCACAGATACGCAGTATTTT | TRBJ2-3 | TRBV7-8 | - | -
CASSQDLRLNTEAFF | TGCGCCAGCAGCCAAGATCTTCGGCTGAACACTGAAGCTTTCTTT | TRBJ1-1 | TRBV4-3 | - | -
CASSGGVGSAGELFF | TGCGCCAGCAGCGGAGGAGTCGGTTCGGCCGGGGAGCTGTTTTTT | TRBJ2-2 | TRBV5-1 | - | -
CASSLAVLYNEQFF | TGTGCCAGCAGCTTAGCGGTCCTCTACAATGAGCAGTTCTTC | TRBJ2-1 | TRBV13 | - | -
CASSRGGGGYTF | TGTGCCAGCAGCCGCGGGGGTGGTGGCTACACCTTC | TRBJ1-2 | TRBV12-3/TRBV12-4 | - | -
CASRSPRGYYGYTF | TGTGCCAGCAGAAGTCCCAGGGGGTATTATGGCTACACCTTC | TRBJ1-2 | TRBV7-2 | TRBD1 | once
CAISPSDTQYF | TGTGCCATCAGCCCTTCCGATACGCAGTATTTT | TRBJ2-3 | TRBV10-3 | - | -
CASSLVETYEQYF | TGCGCCAGCAGCTTAGTCGAGACCTACGAGCAGTACTTC | TRBJ2-7 | TRBV5-1 | - | once
CASSLETGVNYGYTF | TGTGCCAGCAGCTTAGAAACAGGGGTAAACTATGGCTACACCTTC | TRBJ1-2 | TRBV11-2 | TRBD1 | once
CASSHTRGSETQYF | TGTGCCAGCAGCCATACCAGGGGTTCTGAGACCCAGTACTTC | TRBJ2-5 | TRBV5-4 | - | -
CASSLGARAQYF | TGTGCCAGCAGTTTGGGGGCAAGGGCCCAGTACTTC | TRBJ2-5 | TRBV12-3/TRBV12-4 | - | -
CASSLIVVRDAPLNEQFF | TGTGCCAGCAGCTTAATTGTAGTGCGGGATGCCCCACTCAATGAGCAGTTCTTC | TRBJ2-1 | TRBV7-9 | - | -
CASSIRRGRRTQPQHF | TGTGCCAGTAGTATTCGGCGGGGGAGGAGGACTCAGCCCCAGCATTTT | TRBJ1-5 | TRBV19 | - | -
CASSNRVGEKLFF | TGTGCCAGCAGCAACAGGGTTGGGGAAAAACTATTTTTT | TRBJ1-4 | TRBV3-1 | - | -
CASSSAGGPGTGELFF | TGTGCCAGCAGTTCCGCGGGGGGGCCGGGCACCGGGGAGCTGTTTTTT | TRBJ2-2 | TRBV6-5 | TRBD2 | -
CASSPIPGQGVPRYGYTF | TGTGCCAGCTCACCGATACCGGGACAGGGGGTTCCGCGCTATGGCTACACCTTC | TRBJ1-2 | TRBV18 | TRBD1 | -
CSVARAREQYF | TGCAGCGTTGCTCGGGCCCGCGAGCAGTACTTC | TRBJ2-7 | TRBV29-1 | - | -
CASFVAGAWGEQYF | TGTGCCAGCTTTGTAGCGGGAGCCTGGGGTGAGCAGTACTTC | TRBJ2-7 | TRBV2 | TRBD2 | -
CASSLGQVNEKLFF | TGCGCCAGCAGCTTAGGACAAGTTAATGAAAAACTGTTTTTT | TRBJ1-4 | TRBV5-1 | - | -
CASTLVKGGTDTQYF | TGTGCCAGCACCCTGGTGAAGGGCGGCACAGATACGCAGTATTTT | TRBJ2-3 | TRBV5-8 | - | -
CASSRVFGEQYF | TGTGCCAGCAGTCGCGTATTCGGCGAGCAGTACTTC | TRBJ2-7 | TRBV6-5 | - | -
CATTEVAQPQHF | TGTGCCACCACGGAAGTGGCCCAGCCCCAGCATTTT | TRBJ1-5 | TRBV28 | - | once
CASSSDKLIEQYF | TGTGCCAGCAGCTCCGACAAATTGATCGAGCAGTACTTC | TRBJ2-7 | TRBV11-3 | - | -
CASSRSSLRDRGLGSYEQYF | TGCGCCAGCAGCCGCTCCAGCCTCCGGGACAGGGGGCTTGGGTCCTACGAGCAGTACTTC | TRBJ2-7 | TRBV4-1 | TRBD1 | -
CASSNQHRSNTGELFF | TGTGCCAGCAGTAACCAGCACAGGTCTAACACCGGGGAGCTGTTTTTT | TRBJ2-2 | TRBV6-2/TRBV6-3 | - | -
CASSPRASRNTGELFF | TGTGCCAGCAGCCCTCGGGCTAGCAGGAACACCGGGGAGCTGTTTTTT | TRBJ2-2 | TRBV7-2 | - | -